This T cell receptor (beta chain) comes out of a study of shared clonotypes between healthy human individuals. Per the authors' pipeline: Junction-only sequences without quality scores came from ImmunoSEQ, so filtering differed. Profiling relied on immunoSEQ multiplex PCR, and the TCRdb table lists in-frame clones only, not all of them. V, J and clone size derive from that table, while D and trimming were established from the DNA sequence. The sample records 2 million to 2.5 million clones, about nine tenths being singletons. The V gene end was trimmed by 4 bases and the J gene end by 2 bases; junction bases not matched to a gene: 4. This CDR3 has 15 residues. Germline V lookup: CDR1 SGHNT, CDR2 YYREEE (reference sequence).

This receptor was obtained from a man younger than 35 in good health. Some clones in this sample may be carry-over from other donors' samples. Sequencing was performed on naive CD4+ T cells from PBMCs. Subset denoted: CD45RA+ positively selected. The chain has TRBV5-4 and TRBJ1-4, with 8 bases lining up with TRBD1. In DNA, the CDR3 is TGTGCCAGCAGCCCACGGACAGGGACTAATGAAAAACTGTTTTTT. Translating gives CASSPRTGTNEKLFF.